This TCR beta chain comes out of a study of blood T cell repertoires in COVID-19. Background on the study: Some COVID-19 samples were acute and others convalescent; all came from the United States, Italy and Spain. In each case, the material was cDNA or gDNA derived from T cells, B-cell-depleted T cells, or PBMCs.

This CDR3 is built from 21 residues. Germline V gene sequence: CDR1 MNHEY, CDR2 SMNVEV (reference sequence). J lost 1 base, V lost 5 bases, and 22 bases had no gene match. As handled by the study authors: Nucleated cell counts were estimated from reference gene primer amplification. Assay: immunoSEQ multiplex PCR; the TCRdb copy retains only in-frame clones and omits some. For V, J and clone size, that table is used; D and trimming come from the DNA. This table has around 120,000 clones, roughly 90% appearing once. The TCR comes from a man between 65 and 85 years old who had recovered from COVID-19. Specimen: peripheral blood. The chain carries TRBV27 and TRBJ2-7; 11 nucleotides align to TRBD2. The CDR3 DNA reads TGTGCCAGCAGTCGACAGGGGCCCGCCGGGGTAGCGGGAGGGATGTCCTACGAGCAGTACTTC. As protein: CASSRQGPAGVAGGMSYEQYF.